This TCR beta chain was found in a study of blood T cell repertoires in COVID-19 (dated by TCRdb to the early 2020s). Context from the whole study: The collaborator samples originated in the United States, Italy and Spain and spanned the acute and convalescent phases of COVID-19. The samples were drawn from the first 160 participants of the ongoing ImmuneRACE study and from some 1,300 subjects provided by 6 global collaborators. The material from the prospective study consisted of cDNA or gDNA derived from T cells, B-cell-depleted T cells, or PBMCs. Deeply sampled blood TCRbeta repertoires from subjects exposed to, actively infected with, or recovered from COVID-19 were included in the dataset. Where HLA class I and class II types were available, the types were taken from metadata supplied by the sample provider, not from assay-based typing. Nearly every sample came with metadata listing a de-identified subject ID, COVID-19 status, age in years and sex. A freely available public database, intended as a resource for researchers studying the immune response to SARS-CoV-2, is where the repertoires were released.

One collaborating source in Seattle enrolled patients while the patients were actively infected and followed the patients over time throughout the course of disease. Collaborating institutions collected whole blood in K2EDTA tubes following their own protocols. For TCRbeta analysis, collaborators shipped samples as frozen whole blood, isolated PBMCs, or DNA extracted from either of those sample types. For this clone: Its antigen has not been determined. No base quality information exists; no much larger clone differs at one position.

Beyond this particular receptor, the publication reports: How much clinical and demographic metadata was included differed by source and by participant, and the metadata was provided uncurated.

The CDR3 numbers 12 residues from cysteine through phenylalanine. Only the CDR3 DNA stays, 36 bases, in frame from base 1. The germline V gene (reference sequence) supplies CDR1 GTSNPN and CDR2 SVGIG. The trim is 5 bases for V and 9 bases for J, with a gap of 14 bases between the germline ends. The immunoSEQ Assay, a bias-controlled multiplex PCR, was used to amplify TCRbeta CDR3 regions from genomic DNA. In the authors' own workflow: Nucleated cell counts per sample were estimated from amplification of reference gene primers within the assay. Sequence reads were collapsed and filtered to measure the absolute abundance of every unique TCRbeta CDR3 rearrangement. For each sample, productive Simpson clonality was calculated by taking the square root of Simpson's diversity index across productive rearrangements. In TCRdb, the immuneACCESS table is reduced to in-frame sequences with V and J assigned. These tables do not hold every clone; where another copy was compared, an unresolved V gene accounts for under half, and the others remain unexplained. That table gives V, J and clone size, and the DNA gave D and trimming. This sample has approximately 330,000 clones in its table, and around 90% of those were observed once. The ten most abundant clones make up 7.5% to 10% of the sample.

The source is a man younger than 40 with COVID-19, enrolled during active disease. The rearrangement joined TRBV30 to TRBJ2-1, with a tentative D gene TRBD1 over 5 matching bases. The sample was peripheral blood. The CDR3 protein is CAWSGFIGEQFF. The DNA sequence follows: TGTGCCTGGTCAGGGTTTATAGGTGAGCAGTTCTTC.